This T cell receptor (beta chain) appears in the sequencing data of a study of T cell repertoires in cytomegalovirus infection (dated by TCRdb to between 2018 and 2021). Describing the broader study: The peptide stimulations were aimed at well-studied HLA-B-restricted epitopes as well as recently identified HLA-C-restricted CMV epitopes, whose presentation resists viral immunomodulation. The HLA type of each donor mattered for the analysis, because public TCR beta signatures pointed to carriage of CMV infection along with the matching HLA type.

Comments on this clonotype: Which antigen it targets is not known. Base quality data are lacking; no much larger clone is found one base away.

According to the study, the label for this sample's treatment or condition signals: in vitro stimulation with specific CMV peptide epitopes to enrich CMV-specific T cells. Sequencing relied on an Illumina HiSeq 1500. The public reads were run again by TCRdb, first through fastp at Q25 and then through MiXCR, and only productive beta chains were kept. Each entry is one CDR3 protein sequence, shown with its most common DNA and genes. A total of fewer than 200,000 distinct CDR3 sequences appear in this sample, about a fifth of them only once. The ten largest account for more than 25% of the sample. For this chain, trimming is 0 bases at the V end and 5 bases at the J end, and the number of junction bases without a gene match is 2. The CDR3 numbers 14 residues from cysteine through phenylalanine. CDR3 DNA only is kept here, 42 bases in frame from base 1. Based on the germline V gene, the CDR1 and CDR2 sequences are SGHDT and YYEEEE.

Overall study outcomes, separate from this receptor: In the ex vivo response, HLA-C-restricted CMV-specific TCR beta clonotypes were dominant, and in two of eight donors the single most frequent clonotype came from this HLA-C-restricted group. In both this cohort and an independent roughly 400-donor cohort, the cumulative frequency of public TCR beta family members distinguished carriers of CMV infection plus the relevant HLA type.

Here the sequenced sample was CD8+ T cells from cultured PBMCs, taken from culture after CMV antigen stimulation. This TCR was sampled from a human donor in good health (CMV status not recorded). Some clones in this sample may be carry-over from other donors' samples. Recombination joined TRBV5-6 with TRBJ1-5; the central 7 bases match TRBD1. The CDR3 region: CASSLGDSHQPQHF. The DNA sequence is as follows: TGTGCCAGCAGCTTGGGGGACAGTCATCAGCCCCAGCATTTT.